This passage covers 13 T cell receptor beta chains from one sample sequenced in a study of blood T cells in healthy people across ages. Alongside a J-beta primer mix, a sample-barcoded 5' primer served in a second PCR lasting roughly 6 to 11 cycles. Via MiXCR, TCRdb re-called the 5' RACE reads, giving one row per CDR3 protein. Of approximately 600,000 distinct CDR3 sequences in the sample, around 54% were seen once. Material: blood. The receptors were gathered from a man in his fifties or sixties in good health.

The V gene is TRBV29-1, the J gene TRBJ2-3; D remains unclear. Germline V gives CDR1 SQVTM, CDR2 ANQGSEA. CDR3 length: 12 residues. The V end was cut by 0 bases, the J end by 4 bases, with 5 bases between. CDR3 DNA: TGCAGCGTTGAAGATAGTGCAGATACGCAGTATTTT. It specifies CSVEDSADTQYF.

A few counts support this clonotype. The CDR3 is CASSLAGVKNIQYF. DNA of the CDR3: TGTGCCAGCAGCTTAGCAGGGGTCAAAAACATTCAGTACTTC. V is TRBV7-9 and J is TRBJ2-4; tentative D call: TRBD1 (5 bases). CDR1 is SEHNR and CDR2 is FQNEAQ in the germline V gene (reference sequence). V lost 0 bases, J lost 3 bases, and 6 bases lay in between. The CDR3 covers 14 residues. The full variable domain, rest sourced from reference TRBV7-9 and TRBJ2-4, is DTGVSQNPRHKITKRGQNVTFRCDPISEHNRLYWYRQTLGQGPEFLTYFQNEAQLEKSRLLSDRFSAERPKGSFSTLEIQRTEQGDSAMYLCASSLAGVKNIQYFGAGTRLSVL.

The genes are TRBV29-1 and TRBJ2-1, with 7 nucleotides matching TRBD1. From germline, CDR1 is SQVTM and CDR2 ANQGSEA. V gave up 4 bases and J gave up 9 bases; unmatched junction bases: 9. There are 13 residues in the CDR3. The CDR3 bases are TGCAGCGTTGCGTCCGGGGCAGGGGGTGAGCAGTTCTTC. Amino acid sequence: CSVASGAGGEQFF.

The rearrangement links TRBV14 to TRBJ1-6; 10 bases agree with TRBD1. The CDR3 is 17 amino acids. The ends lost 4 bases at V and 2 bases at J; junction bases unmatched: 5. Germline V gene sequence: CDR1 SGHDN, CDR2 FVKESK. CDR3 bases: TGTGCCAGCAGCCTACCAGGACAGGGGGCCTATAATTCACCCCTCCACTTT. It translates to CASSLPGQGAYNSPLHF.

This rearrangement joins TRBV3-1 to TRBJ1-2; TRBD1 agrees at 8 bases. V shed 5 bases and J 6 bases; nucleotides not matched to a gene: 14. Germline V gives CDR1 LGHDT, CDR2 YNNKEL (reference sequence). The CDR3 loop spans 16 amino acids. The DNA for the CDR3 is TGTGCCAGCAGCTCCCGCCGGACAGGGAAGGGGGATGGCTACACCTTC. This encodes CASSSRRTGKGDGYTF.

CDR3 bases: TGTGCCAGCAGGCCCATAACAGCGAACACTGAAGCTTTCTTT. Encoded protein: CASRPITANTEAFF. The chain carries TRBV12-3 or TRBV12-4 and TRBJ1-1; D is ambiguous. The CDR3 totals 14 residues. The germline V and J ends were trimmed by 6 bases and 1 base, with 12 bases remaining between them.

The CDR3 region is CASSDRQGGTEAFF. The CDR3 DNA follows: TGTGCCAGCTCAGACCGACAGGGAGGGACTGAAGCTTTCTTT. This chain joins TRBV18 and TRBJ1-1; TRBD1 agrees at 7 bases. The junction had 8 bases not matched to a gene; V was cut back by 5 bases and J by 5 bases. The CDR3 consists of 14 residues. CDR1 is KGHSH and CDR2 is LQKENI in the germline V gene.

The chain has TRBV5-6 and TRBJ2-7; TRBD2 matches 9 bases. The assigned J gene may be wrong: the sequence end matches TRBJ2-5 better. This CDR3 is 16 amino acids long. Germline V CDR1 and CDR2: SGHDT, YYEEEE. For the CDR3, the DNA is TGTGCCAGCAGCTTATATAGCGGGGGAACCGAAGAGACCCAGTACTTC. Translated, it gives CASSLYSGGTEETQYF.

This clonotype was seen only a few times. V usage is TRBV4-1 and J usage is TRBJ2-3, with 9 bases aligning to TRBD2. With V trimmed by 1 base and J by 0 bases, 11 bases remained unmatched. The CDR3 length is 19 residues. The V gene's germline CDR1 is MGHRA and CDR2 YSYEKL. The chain's CDR3 is CASSQGRTSENPSTDTQYF. CDR3 in DNA: TGCGCCAGCAGCCAAGGGAGGACTAGCGAGAACCCTAGCACAGATACGCAGTATTTT.

This clonotype came up a few times. V usage is TRBV20-1 and J usage is TRBJ2-1; a possible D gene is TRBD2 (6 bases). V dropped 0 bases and J dropped 0 bases, with 12 bases sitting between them. The CDR3 loop spans 16 amino acids. The germline V gene encodes CDR1 DFQATT and CDR2 SNEGSKA (reference sequence). CDR3 amino acids: CSARDSSASSYNEQFF. In DNA form, the CDR3 reads TGCAGTGCTAGAGATTCTAGCGCGAGCTCCTACAATGAGCAGTTCTTC.

The chain is built from TRBV6-2 or TRBV6-3 and TRBJ2-3; weak D call: TRBD2 (5 bases). This CDR3 contains 15 residues. The germline V and J ends were trimmed by 2 bases and 0 bases, with 9 bases remaining between them. Germline CDR1 is MNHEY and CDR2 is SVGEGT. The CDR3 coding sequence is TGTGCCAGCAGTTACGCGGAGGCTAGCACAGATACGCAGTATTTT. Its protein product is CASSYAEASTDTQYF.

This clonotype showed up just a few times. This rearrangement joins TRBV28 to TRBJ2-7; possible D gene TRBD1, 6 bases. Germline V gene sequence: CDR1 MDHEN, CDR2 SYDVKM. This CDR3 is built from 15 residues. Trimming pared 5 bases from V and 2 bases from J, leaving 16 bases between. The CDR3 DNA reads TGTGCCAGCAGTGTGACCACAGGGAAGGCCTACGAGCAGTACTTC. This translates into CASSVTTGKAYEQYF.

This clonotype appeared a few times. The chain has TRBV7-2 and TRBJ2-7, with D possibly being TRBD1 or TRBD2 (6 bases each). The CDR3 is made up of 15 amino acids. Trimming removed 5 bases from V and 2 bases from J, with 16 bases in between. Germline V gene sequence: CDR1 SGHTA, CDR2 FQGNSA. CDR3 sequence: CASSRDTGGTYEQYF. The CDR3 coding sequence is TGTGCCAGCAGCCGGGACACGGGCGGGACCTACGAGCAGTACTTC.